This paragraph covers one TCR beta chain sequence. Its antigen is unknown. The germline V gene encodes CDR1 SGHNT and CDR2 YENEEA. V shed 7 bases, J shed 1 base, and the junction held 5 bases outside the gene matches. The CDR3 is 14 amino acids. The assay was immunoSEQ multiplex PCR, and TCRdb's table has in-frame clones only and misses some. The sample lists about 24,000 clones; 69% were seen once. This record belongs to a study of T cell clones after liver transplantation. Study-level background: HCV positivity affected three of eight recipients; the rest lacked autoimmune or viral indications. Study-wide results and limits: Migration into the graft, not deletion, may explain lost graft donor-reactive T cells. A significant post-transplant drop in circulating graft-donor-reactive CD4 TCRbeta sequences occurred in most of the 8 subjects.

The clonotype was recovered from a human donor who received a liver transplant. The J gene is TRBJ2-5, the V gene TRBV11-3; 8 bases are shared with TRBD2. Sequences were derived from CD4+ T cells from blood, sampled before liver transplant. The CDR3 nucleotides are TGTGCCAGCACCTCCGGGACTAGCCAAGAGACCCAGTACTTC. Amino acid sequence: CASTSGTSQETQYF.